The 4 T cell receptor beta chains in this list originate from one sample, sequenced in a study of Ad26.COV2.S vaccination and SARS-CoV-2 variants. Using immunoSEQ multiplex PCR, the repertoire was profiled, and TCRdb retains in-frame clones only, with some absent. The data show around 300,000 clones, under 90% seen once. As to treatment: roughly 18 received Ad26.COV2.S at low or high dose, single or two shots; 5 received placebo; per-sample allocation not given. Samples were taken on day 63 after the first vaccine or placebo injection. The sequenced sample was peripheral blood, obtained in a trial of Ad26.COV2.S vaccine versus placebo. All receptors derive from a person aged 18 to 59 who received the Ad26.COV2.S COVID-19 vaccine or a placebo.

The genes are TRBV29-1 and TRBJ1-2; 9 positions agree with TRBD1. From germline, CDR1 is SQVTM and CDR2 ANQGSEA. Unmatched junction bases numbered 16, after V lost 0 bases and J lost 11 bases. The CDR3 is 16 amino acids. Here the CDR3 DNA reads TGCAGCGTTGAAGATCGTCGGGGGACGGTGGGACAGGGATACACCTTC. Its translation: CSVEDRRGTVGQGYTF.

The chain couples TRBV6-1 to TRBJ2-7, with 8 bases lining up with TRBD1. The ends lost 3 bases at V and 2 bases at J; junction bases unmatched: 3. Germline assignment: CDR1 MNHNS and CDR2 SASEGT. The CDR3 extends over 14 amino acids. The CDR3 DNA follows: TGTGCCAGCAGTGAGAGGACAGGGACCTACGAGCAGTACGTC. This gives the protein CASSERTGTYEQYV.

The chain couples TRBV7-9 to TRBJ1-2, with D unclear. CDR1 and CDR2 from the germline V gene are SEHNR and FQNEAQ (reference sequence). V dropped 3 bases and J dropped 4 bases, with 12 bases sitting between them. The CDR3 is 14 residues long. In DNA form, the CDR3 reads TGTGCCAGCAGCTTGGAGGTCCGGGCCTATGGCTACACCTTC. As protein: CASSLEVRAYGYTF.

V usage is TRBV4-1 and J usage is TRBJ2-1; 12 bases align to TRBD1. CDR1 is MGHRA and CDR2 is YSYEKL in the germline V gene. The CDR3 length is 16 residues. Trimming at V came to 1 base and at J to 5 bases, leaving 3 bases not matched to a gene. CDR3: CASSQAGTGGNNEQFF. CDR3 bases: TGCGCCAGCAGCCAAGCCGGGACAGGGGGCAACAATGAGCAGTTCTTC.